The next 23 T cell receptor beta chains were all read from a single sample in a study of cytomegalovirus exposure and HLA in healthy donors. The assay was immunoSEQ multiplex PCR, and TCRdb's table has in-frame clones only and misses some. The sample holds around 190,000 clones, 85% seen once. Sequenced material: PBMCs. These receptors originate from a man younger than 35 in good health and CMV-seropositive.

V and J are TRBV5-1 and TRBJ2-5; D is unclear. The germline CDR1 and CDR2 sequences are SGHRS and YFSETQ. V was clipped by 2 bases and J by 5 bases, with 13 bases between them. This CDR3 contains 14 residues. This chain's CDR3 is CASSFSSFGETQYF. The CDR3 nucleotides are TGCGCCAGCAGCTTCTCTTCCTTCGGGGAGACCCAGTACTTC.

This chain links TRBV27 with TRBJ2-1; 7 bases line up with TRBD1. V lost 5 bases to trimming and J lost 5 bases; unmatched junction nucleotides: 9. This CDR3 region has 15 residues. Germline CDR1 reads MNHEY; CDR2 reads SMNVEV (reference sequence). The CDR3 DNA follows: TGTGCCAGCAGTGCCCCCGGGACAGATGACAATGAGCAGTTCTTC. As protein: CASSAPGTDDNEQFF.

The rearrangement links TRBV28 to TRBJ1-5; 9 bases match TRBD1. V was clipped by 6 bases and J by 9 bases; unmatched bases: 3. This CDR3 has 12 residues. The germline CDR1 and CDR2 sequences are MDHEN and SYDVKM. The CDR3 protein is CASRTGGRPQHF. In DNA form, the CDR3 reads TGTGCCAGCAGGACAGGGGGTCGGCCCCAGCATTTT.

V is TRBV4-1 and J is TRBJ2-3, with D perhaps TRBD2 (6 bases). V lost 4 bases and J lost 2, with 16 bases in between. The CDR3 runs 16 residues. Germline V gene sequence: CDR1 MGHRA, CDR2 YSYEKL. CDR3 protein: CASSRSGTPSTDTQYF. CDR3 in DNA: TGCGCCAGCAGCCGCTCCGGGACTCCTTCCACAGATACGCAGTATTTT.

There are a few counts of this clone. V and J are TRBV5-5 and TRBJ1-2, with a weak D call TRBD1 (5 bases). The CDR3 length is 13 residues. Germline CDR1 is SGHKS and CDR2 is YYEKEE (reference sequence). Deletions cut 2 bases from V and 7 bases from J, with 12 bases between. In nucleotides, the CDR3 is TGTGCCAGCAGCTTAGGGGCGTCGGTTGGCTACACCTTC. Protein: CASSLGASVGYTF.

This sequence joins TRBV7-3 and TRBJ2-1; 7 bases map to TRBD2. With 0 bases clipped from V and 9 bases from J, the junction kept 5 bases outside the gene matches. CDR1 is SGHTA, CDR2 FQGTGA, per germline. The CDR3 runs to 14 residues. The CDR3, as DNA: TGTGCCAGCAGCTTAACGGGAGGGTTGAGTGAGCAGTTCTTC. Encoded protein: CASSLTGGLSEQFF.

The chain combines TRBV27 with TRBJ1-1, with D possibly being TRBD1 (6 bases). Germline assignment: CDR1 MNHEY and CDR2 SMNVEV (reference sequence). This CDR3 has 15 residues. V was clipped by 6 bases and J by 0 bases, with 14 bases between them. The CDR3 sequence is CASRPSGTMNTEAFF. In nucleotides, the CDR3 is TGTGCCAGCAGACCTTCCGGGACAATGAACACTGAAGCTTTCTTT.

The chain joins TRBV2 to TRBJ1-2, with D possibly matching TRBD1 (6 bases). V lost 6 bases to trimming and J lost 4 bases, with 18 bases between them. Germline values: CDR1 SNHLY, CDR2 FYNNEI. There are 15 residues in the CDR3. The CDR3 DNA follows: TGTGCCAGCAGCGAGGTAGGGGGAAGCGGCTATGGCTACACCTTC. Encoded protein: CASSEVGGSGYGYTF.

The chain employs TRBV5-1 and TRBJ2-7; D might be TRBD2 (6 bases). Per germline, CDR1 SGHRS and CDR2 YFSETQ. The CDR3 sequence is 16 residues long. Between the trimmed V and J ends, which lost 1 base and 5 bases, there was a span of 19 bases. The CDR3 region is CASSLIAAGRKNEQYF. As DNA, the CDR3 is TGCGCCAGCAGCTTGATTGCCGCCGGGAGAAAAAACGAGCAGTACTTC.

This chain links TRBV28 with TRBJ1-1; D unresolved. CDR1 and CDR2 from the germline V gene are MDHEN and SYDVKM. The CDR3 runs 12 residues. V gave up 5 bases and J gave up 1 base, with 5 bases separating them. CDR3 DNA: TGTGCCAGCAGTCTCGGGAACACTGAAGCTTTCTTT. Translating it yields CASSLGNTEAFF.

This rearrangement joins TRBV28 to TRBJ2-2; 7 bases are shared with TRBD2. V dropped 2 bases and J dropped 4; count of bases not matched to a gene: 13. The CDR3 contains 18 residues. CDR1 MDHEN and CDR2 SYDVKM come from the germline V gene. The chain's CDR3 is CASSLRLADVIGTGELFF. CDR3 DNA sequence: TGTGCCAGCAGTTTACGGCTAGCGGACGTGATTGGCACCGGGGAGCTGTTTTTT.

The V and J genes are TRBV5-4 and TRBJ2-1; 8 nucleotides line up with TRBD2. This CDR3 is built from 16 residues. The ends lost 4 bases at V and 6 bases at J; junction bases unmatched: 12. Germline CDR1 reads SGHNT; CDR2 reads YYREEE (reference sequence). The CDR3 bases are TGTGCCAGCAGCCGGCCCGGGGCGGGAGGCCTCAATGAGCAGTTCTTC. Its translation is CASSRPGAGGLNEQFF.

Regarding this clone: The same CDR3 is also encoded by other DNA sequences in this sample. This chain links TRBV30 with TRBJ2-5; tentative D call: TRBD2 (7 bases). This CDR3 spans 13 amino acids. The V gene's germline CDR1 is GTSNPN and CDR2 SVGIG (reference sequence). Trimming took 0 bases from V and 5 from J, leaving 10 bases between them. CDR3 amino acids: CAWSVGGGETQYF. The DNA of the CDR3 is TGTGCCTGGAGTGTGGGAGGGGGGGAGACCCAGTACTTC.

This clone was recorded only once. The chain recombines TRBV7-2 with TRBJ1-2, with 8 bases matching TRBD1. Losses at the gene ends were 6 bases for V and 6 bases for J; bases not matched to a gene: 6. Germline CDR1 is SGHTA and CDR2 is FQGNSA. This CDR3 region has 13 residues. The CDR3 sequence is CASSLNRGDGYTF. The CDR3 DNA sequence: TGTGCCAGCAGTTTGAACAGGGGGGATGGCTACACCTTC. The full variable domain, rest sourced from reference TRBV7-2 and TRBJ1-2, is GAGVSQSPSNKVTEKGKDVELRCDPISGHTALYWYRQSLGQGLEFLIYFQGNSAPDKSGLPSDRFSAERTGGSVSTLTIQRTQQEDSAVYLCASSLNRGDGYTFGSGTRLTVV.

In DNA form, the CDR3 reads TGTGCCAGCAGTGAACAATGGGGGCTCTATGGCTACACCTTC. It is translated as CASSEQWGLYGYTF. The chain links TRBV6-1 to TRBJ1-2; TRBD1 might be the D (6 bases). The CDR3 sequence is 14 residues long. The germline CDR1 and CDR2 sequences are MNHNS and SASEGT. The ends were cut back, 2 bases at V and 4 bases at J, with 11 bases in the middle.

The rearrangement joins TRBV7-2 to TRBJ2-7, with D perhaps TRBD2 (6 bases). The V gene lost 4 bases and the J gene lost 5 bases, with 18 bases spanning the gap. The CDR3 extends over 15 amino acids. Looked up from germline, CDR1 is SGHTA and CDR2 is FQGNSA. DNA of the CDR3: TGTGCCAGCAGCTGGGCGCGAGGGAGGTTCAACGAGCAGTACTTC. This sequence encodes CASSWARGRFNEQYF. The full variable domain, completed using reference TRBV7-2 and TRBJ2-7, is GAGVSQSPSNKVTEKGKDVELRCDPISGHTALYWYRQSLGQGLEFLIYFQGNSAPDKSGLPSDRFSAERTGGSVSTLTIQRTQQEDSAVYLCASSWARGRFNEQYFGPGTRLTVT.

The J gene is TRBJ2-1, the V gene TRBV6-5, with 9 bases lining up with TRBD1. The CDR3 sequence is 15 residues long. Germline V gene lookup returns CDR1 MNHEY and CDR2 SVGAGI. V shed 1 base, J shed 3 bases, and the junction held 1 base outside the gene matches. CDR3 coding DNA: TGTGCCAGCAGTTACTGGGGACAGGGCTACAATGAGCAGTTCTTC. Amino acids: CASSYWGQGYNEQFF.

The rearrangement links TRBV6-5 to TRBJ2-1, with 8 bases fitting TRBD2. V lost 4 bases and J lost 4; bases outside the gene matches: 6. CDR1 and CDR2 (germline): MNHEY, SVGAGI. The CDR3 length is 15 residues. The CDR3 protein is CASSSGLARYNEQFF. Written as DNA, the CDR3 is TGTGCCAGCAGTTCCGGACTAGCACGTTACAATGAGCAGTTCTTC.

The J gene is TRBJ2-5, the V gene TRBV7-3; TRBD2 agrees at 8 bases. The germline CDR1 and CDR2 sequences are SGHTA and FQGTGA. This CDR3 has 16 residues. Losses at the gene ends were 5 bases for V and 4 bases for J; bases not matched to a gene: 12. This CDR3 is CASSPEGLASGETQYF. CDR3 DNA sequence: TGTGCCAGCAGCCCAGAAGGACTAGCTTCGGGAGAGACCCAGTACTTC.

The CDR3 nucleotides read TGCGCCAGCAGTCCGGGACTAGCAAGAAGAAGTGAGCAGTTCTTC. Its translation is CASSPGLARRSEQFF. The rearrangement joins TRBV4-1 to TRBJ2-1, with 9 bases that match TRBD2. Trimming cost V 6 bases and J 9 bases; bases outside gene matches: 12. The CDR3 is 15 amino acids. Germline loops: CDR1 MGHRA, CDR2 YSYEKL.

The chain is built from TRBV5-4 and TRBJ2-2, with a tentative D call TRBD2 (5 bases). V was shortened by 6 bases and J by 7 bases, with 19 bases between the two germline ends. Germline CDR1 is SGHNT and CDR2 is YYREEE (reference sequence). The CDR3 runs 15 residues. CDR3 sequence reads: CASTHRGFIGGELFF. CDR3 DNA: TGTGCCAGCACCCACCGAGGGTTTATTGGCGGGGAGCTGTTTTTT. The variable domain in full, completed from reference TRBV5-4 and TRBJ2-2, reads ETGVTQSPTHLIKTRGQQVTLRCSSQSGHNTVSWYQQALGQGPQFIFQYYREEENGRGNFPPRFSGLQFPNYSSELNVNALELDDSALYLCASTHRGFIGGELFFGEGSRLTVL.

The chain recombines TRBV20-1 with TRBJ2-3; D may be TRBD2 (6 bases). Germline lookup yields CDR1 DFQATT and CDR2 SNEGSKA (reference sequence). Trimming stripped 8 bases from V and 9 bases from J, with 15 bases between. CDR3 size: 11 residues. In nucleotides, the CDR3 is TGCAGTTCCTTCATCGGGGGAACGCAGTATTTT. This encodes CSSFIGGTQYF.

The CDR3 sequence: CASSPVRGANTEAFF. CDR3 nucleotide sequence: TGTGCCAGCAGCCCTGTCAGGGGGGCGAACACTGAAGCTTTCTTT. The V call is TRBV5-4, the J call TRBJ1-1; 7 bases map to TRBD1. CDR3 length: 15 residues. Per the germline V gene, CDR1 is SGHNT and CDR2 is YYREEE (reference sequence). The ends lost 4 bases at V and 1 base at J; junction bases unmatched: 7.